The 24 T cell receptor beta chains given below trace back to one sample, sequenced in a study of blood T cell repertoires in COVID-19. Sequencing used immunoSEQ multiplex PCR; TCRdb keeps in-frame clones, though not all of them. The sample lists roughly 45,000 clones, over 75% occurring once. Material: peripheral blood. The receptors shown here come from a woman aged 55-70 years with acute or convalescent COVID-19.

This chain joins TRBV3-1 (or the pseudogene TRBV3-2) and TRBJ2-5; 8 nucleotides line up with TRBD1. The V gene's germline CDR1 is LGHDT and CDR2 YNNKEL (reference sequence). With 2 bases clipped from V and 4 bases from J, the junction kept 3 bases outside the gene matches. This CDR3 has 14 residues. CDR3 protein: CASSQTGGGETQYF. The CDR3 nucleotides read TGTGCCAGCAGCCAAACAGGGGGTGGAGAGACCCAGTACTTC.

CDR3 region: CASSIQGSSTDTQYF. The CDR3 region has the DNA TGTGCCAGCAGCATCCAGGGATCTAGCACAGATACGCAGTATTTT. V is TRBV3-1 (or the pseudogene TRBV3-2) and J is TRBJ2-3; D is perhaps TRBD1 (5 bases). V was pared by 5 bases and J by 0 bases, with 12 bases between. CDR1 LGHDT and CDR2 YNNKEL come from the germline V gene (reference sequence). The CDR3 sequence is 15 residues long.

This clone was recorded a few times. The chain recombines TRBV3-1 (or the pseudogene TRBV3-2) with TRBJ1-6; weak D call: TRBD1 (6 bases). Germline CDR1 LGHDT, CDR2 YNNKEL (reference sequence). The CDR3 loop spans 15 amino acids. Deletions cut 4 bases from V and 4 bases from J, with 11 bases between. The DNA for the CDR3 is TGTGCCAGCAGCCCGGGGGGGGCTTATAATTCACCCCTCCACTTT. Translating gives CASSPGGAYNSPLHF.

The genes are TRBV19 and TRBJ2-2; no firm D call. The CDR3 runs to 12 residues. The germline V and J ends were trimmed by 1 base and 7 bases, with 4 bases remaining between them. The germline V gene has CDR1 LNHDA and CDR2 SQIVND (reference sequence). The CDR3 is CASSIAYGELFF. The CDR3 DNA sequence: TGTGCCAGTAGTATAGCCTACGGGGAGCTGTTTTTT.

This sequence joins TRBV5-1 and TRBJ2-7; the match to TRBD1 covers 9 bases. Germline V CDR1 and CDR2: SGHRS, YFSETQ. The CDR3 extends over 16 amino acids. J was trimmed by 3 bases and V by 0 bases; bases with no gene match: 7. CDR3 nucleotides: TGCGCCAGCAGCTTGGCCAGTGGACAGGGGATCTACGAGCAGTACTTC. This gives the protein CASSLASGQGIYEQYF.

The rearrangement joins TRBV19 to TRBJ1-5; D not resolved. From germline, CDR1 is LNHDA and CDR2 SQIVND (reference sequence). The CDR3 is 14 amino acids. V was shortened by 5 bases and J by 6 bases, with 14 bases between the two germline ends. CDR3 region: CASSARGPGQPQHF. CDR3 DNA sequence: TGTGCCAGTAGTGCCCGGGGTCCCGGTCAGCCCCAGCATTTT. Variable domain in full (rest from reference TRBV19 and TRBJ1-5): DGGITQSPKYLFRKEGQNVTLSCEQNLNHDAMYWYRQDPGQGLRLIYYSQIVNDFQKGDIAEGYSVSREKKESFPLTVTSAQKNPTAFYLCASSARGPGQPQHFGDGTRLSIL.

The gene calls are TRBV4-1 and TRBJ2-3; the D gene is possibly TRBD1 (6 bases). Germline V CDR1 and CDR2: MGHRA, YSYEKL. V was pared by 7 bases and J by 0 bases, with 20 bases between. CDR3 length equals 17 residues. CDR3 DNA: TGCGCCAGCAACCACCAGTTAGGGGACACTAGCACAGATACGCAGTATTTT. Translating gives CASNHQLGDTSTDTQYF.

This clone appeared once. The rearrangement links TRBV19 to TRBJ1-5; 7 nucleotides agree with TRBD1. There are 14 residues in the CDR3. The J segment lost 4 bases and the V segment lost 5 bases, leaving 5 bases of the junction unmatched. Germline assignment: CDR1 LNHDA and CDR2 SQIVND (reference sequence). The CDR3 loop is CASSLNRGNQPQHF. The DNA for the CDR3 is TGTGCCAGTAGTTTGAACAGGGGTAATCAGCCCCAGCATTTT.

The count of this clone is one. The chain has TRBV11-2 and TRBJ1-2; 7 bases map to TRBD1. Germline V lookup: CDR1 SGHAT, CDR2 FQNNGV. Trimming at V came to 3 bases and at J to 5 bases, leaving 6 bases not matched to a gene. This CDR3 comprises 14 residues. CDR3 residues: CASSFHGTVYGYTF. DNA of the CDR3: TGTGCCAGCAGCTTTCATGGGACAGTATATGGCTACACCTTC.

With regard to this clone: One end of the junction is discordant with germline, which a read error may explain. The chain couples TRBV7-7 to TRBJ2-5; 11 nucleotides align to TRBD1. This CDR3 spans 14 amino acids. Germline CDR1 reads SSHAT; CDR2 reads FNYEAQ (reference sequence). CDR3 amino acids: CASSRTGGRETQYF. CDR3 DNA: TGTGCTAGCAGCCGGACAGGGGGCCGTGAGACCCAGTACTTC.

The J gene is TRBJ2-7, the V gene TRBV7-9; D ambiguous. Germline V gene data show CDR1 as SEHNR and CDR2 as FQNEAQ (reference sequence). This CDR3 comprises 15 residues. V gave up 1 base and J gave up 9 bases, with 19 bases separating them. CDR3 sequence reads: CASSLDPGRPDGQYF. Written as DNA, the CDR3 is TGTGCCAGCAGCTTAGACCCAGGAAGACCCGATGGGCAGTACTTC.

The chain joins TRBV27 to TRBJ2-7; possibly TRBD1 for D (7 bases). V lost 2 bases and J lost 5, with 13 bases in between. CDR3 length: 14 residues. CDR1 and CDR2 (germline): MNHEY, SMNVEV (reference sequence). The CDR3 sequence is CASSLRQGGDEQYF. In DNA form, the CDR3 reads TGTGCCAGCAGTTTAAGACAGGGCGGGGACGAGCAGTACTTC.

The chain carries TRBV7-2 and TRBJ2-4; TRBD1 is a possible D gene (6 bases). The CDR3 is 15 amino acids. CDR1 is SGHTA, CDR2 FQGNSA, per germline. The V gene lost 2 bases and the J gene lost 4 bases, with 12 bases spanning the gap. The CDR3 reads CASSLTTGIKNIQYF. The CDR3 DNA reads as TGTGCCAGCAGCTTAACTACAGGGATAAAAAACATTCAGTACTTC. The full variable domain, rest sourced from reference TRBV7-2 and TRBJ2-4, is GAGVSQSPSNKVTEKGKDVELRCDPISGHTALYWYRQSLGQGLEFLIYFQGNSAPDKSGLPSDRFSAERTGGSVSTLTIQRTQQEDSAVYLCASSLTTGIKNIQYFGAGTRLSVL.

V gene TRBV13 combines with J gene TRBJ2-5; D might be TRBD2 (6 bases). Germline CDR1 and CDR2: PRHDT and FYEKMQ (reference sequence). This CDR3 spans 14 amino acids. The germline V and J ends were trimmed by 2 bases and 5 bases, with 12 bases remaining between them. Written as DNA, the CDR3 is TGTGCCAGCAGCTTACGGGGGAATAGGGAGACCCAGTACTTC. The encoded protein is CASSLRGNRETQYF.

J is TRBJ2-1 and V is TRBV29-1; 13 nucleotides agree with TRBD2. The CDR3 is 18 residues long. The J segment lost 7 bases and the V segment lost 4 bases, leaving 16 bases of the junction unmatched. From germline, CDR1 is SQVTM and CDR2 ANQGSEA. CDR3: CSVAGLAGAGLGWNEQFF. In DNA form, the CDR3 reads TGCAGCGTTGCCGGACTAGCGGGGGCCGGGTTGGGCTGGAATGAGCAGTTCTTC.

The chain has TRBV7-9 and TRBJ2-1; 14 nucleotides agree with TRBD2. The junction had 7 bases not matched to a gene; V was cut back by 5 bases and J by 7 bases. Germline CDR1 reads SEHNR; CDR2 reads FQNEAQ (reference sequence). This CDR3 is 16 amino acids long. CDR3 in amino acids: CASSTGTSGSGNEQFF. In DNA, the CDR3 is TGTGCCAGCAGCACCGGGACTAGCGGGAGTGGGAATGAGCAGTTCTTC.

The chain links TRBV5-1 to TRBJ2-2; TRBD2 matches at 14 bases. Germline CDR1 reads SGHRS; CDR2 reads YFSETQ. The CDR3 sequence is 16 residues long. With V trimmed by 4 bases and J by 1 base, 0 bases remained unmatched. CDR3 bases: TGCGCCAGCAGCGGACTAGCGGGGGGGAACACCGGGGAGCTGTTTTTT. Its translation: CASSGLAGGNTGELFF. The full variable domain, its missing parts supplied by reference TRBV5-1 and TRBJ2-2, is KAGVTQTPRYLIKTRGQQVTLSCSPISGHRSVSWYQQTPGQGLQFLFEYFSETQRNKGNFPGRFSGRQFSNSRSEMNVSTLELGDSALYLCASSGLAGGNTGELFFGEGSRLTVL.

The chain links TRBV5-1 to TRBJ1-5; tentatively, D is TRBD1 (6 bases). This CDR3 is built from 14 residues. Germline V gene sequence: CDR1 SGHRS, CDR2 YFSETQ. The germline V and J ends were trimmed by 0 bases and 3 bases, with 7 bases remaining between them. CDR3 DNA: TGCGCCAGCAGCTTGGGGACAGTCAATCAGCCCCAGCATTTT. Amino acid sequence: CASSLGTVNQPQHF. Full variable domain (remainder filled in from reference TRBV5-1 and TRBJ1-5): KAGVTQTPRYLIKTRGQQVTLSCSPISGHRSVSWYQQTPGQGLQFLFEYFSETQRNKGNFPGRFSGRQFSNSRSEMNVSTLELGDSALYLCASSLGTVNQPQHFGDGTRLSIL.

The rearrangement joins TRBV20-1 to TRBJ1-2, with D tentatively TRBD1 (5 bases). Trimming removed 3 bases from V and 8 bases from J, with 22 bases in between. This CDR3 region has 15 residues. The germline V gene has CDR1 DFQATT and CDR2 SNEGSKA (reference sequence). CDR3: CSASRGGSVREGYTF. The CDR3 bases are TGCAGTGCTAGTCGCGGGGGTTCTGTTAGGGAAGGCTACACCTTC.

The J gene is TRBJ1-1, the V gene TRBV6-1; D is ambiguous. Germline CDR1 reads MNHNS; CDR2 reads SASEGT. Trimming cost V 1 base and J 10 bases, with 13 bases left between them. CDR3 size: 13 residues. For the CDR3, the DNA is TGTGCCAGCAGTGAAGTATGGGCCAAAGGAGCTTTCTTT. Encoded protein: CASSEVWAKGAFF.

In its sample, this clone was seen a few times. The chain uses TRBV7-2 and TRBJ1-6, with 7 positions matching TRBD1. Looked up from germline, CDR1 is SGHTA and CDR2 is FQGNSA. The CDR3 is made up of 16 amino acids. The V gene end was trimmed by 5 bases and the J gene end by 7 bases; junction bases not matched to a gene: 11. The CDR3 protein is CASSPQTGRDNSPLHF. The CDR3 nucleotides are TGTGCCAGCAGCCCGCAGACAGGGCGAGACAATTCACCCCTCCACTTT.

The CDR3 sequence is CASSPPTYGEDYGYTF. DNA of the CDR3: TGTGCCAGCAGCCCACCAACTTACGGTGAGGACTATGGCTACACCTTC. The J gene is TRBJ1-2, the V gene TRBV3-1 (or the pseudogene TRBV3-2); D gene uncertain. The CDR3 length is 16 residues. Looked up from germline, CDR1 is LGHDT and CDR2 is YNNKEL (reference sequence). V was shortened by 4 bases and J by 3 bases, with 18 bases between the two germline ends.

This chain joins TRBV19 and TRBJ1-4; 9 bases line up with TRBD1. CDR1 and CDR2 from the germline V gene are LNHDA and SQIVND (reference sequence). The CDR3 consists of 19 residues. V shed 3 bases and J 1 base; nucleotides not matched to a gene: 12. DNA for the CDR3: TGTGCCAGTAGTATTGGGACAGGGCACTTCATAGGAACTAATGAAAAACTGTTTTTT. The encoded protein is CASSIGTGHFIGTNEKLFF.

The rearrangement joins TRBV7-8 to TRBJ1-5; D may be TRBD1 (6 bases). The germline V gene encodes CDR1 SGHVS and CDR2 FQNEAQ. Between the trimmed V and J ends, which lost 5 bases and 3 bases, there was a span of 14 bases. The CDR3 loop spans 15 amino acids. For the CDR3, the DNA is TGTGCCAGCAGCCGCCACAGGGCAAACAATCAGCCCCAGCATTTT. It translates to CASSRHRANNQPQHF.